The entry below describes one T cell receptor (beta chain). The antigen is undetermined. Measured with immunoSEQ multiplex PCR; TCRdb has only the in-frame clones, and not every one. The sample yields 50,000 to 75,000 clones, around 86% seen once. This specimen comes from a study of lymphopenia after photon versus proton radiotherapy. General study findings and limits: Oligoclonal CD8+ Temra expansion after nadir drove photon patients' diversity drop. Authors raise, but do not show, better survival with proton therapy. Under photons, naive T cells and diversity fell while effector/memory populations rose.

With 4 bases removed from V and 2 bases from J, the gap between germline ends came to 0 bases. This CDR3 is 11 amino acids long. CDR1 is DFQATT and CDR2 is SNEGSKA in the germline V gene (reference sequence). The TCR was taken from a man between 40 and 49 years old with gastric cancer. The J gene is TRBJ2-6, the V gene TRBV20-1, with D hard to call. The sample in question was peripheral blood, obtained from a patient treated with photon-based radiotherapy. CDR3 DNA: TGCAGTGCTACTGGGGCCAACGTCCTGACTTTC. Its protein product is CSATGANVLTF.